This entry concerns a single TCR beta chain. Germline assignment: CDR1 SGHTA and CDR2 FQGNSA. This CDR3 comprises 16 residues. Donors were healthy Caucasian individuals from Russia aged about 6 to 100. Extractions gave at least 6 micrograms of total RNA per sample. This record belongs to a study of blood T cells in healthy people across ages. Overall study context: T cells yielded about one barcoded beta molecule per two cells through template switching.

Sample-barcoded 5' priming and a J-beta primer mix drove a second PCR of roughly 7 to 11 cycles. Carrying 12 random nucleotides, a template-switch adaptor labeled each individual cDNA molecule. MiXCR was run by TCRdb on the 5' RACE reads, yielding one entry per CDR3 protein. The sample yields hundreds of thousands of distinct CDR3 sequences, just over 55% seen once. V and J are TRBV7-2 and TRBJ2-1, with a weak D call TRBD2 (6 bases). The J call could be wrong; TRBJ2-7 is a better fit for the DNA end. The sample consisted of blood. The clonotype originates from a man aged 40-50 years in good health. CDR3 protein: CASSLALGSSYNEQYF. DNA for the CDR3: TGTGCCAGCAGCTTAGCGCTCGGGAGCTCCTACAATGAGCAGTACTTC.